One sample yielded the 17 T cell receptor beta chains listed below, sequenced in a study of identical twins. TCRdb re-called the 5' RACE reads through MiXCR, storing one row per CDR3 protein. The table includes some 590,000 distinct CDR3 sequences, around 9.6% detected once. The same data also went into a second study, on yellow fever vaccine responses in identical twins.

The sample consisted of PBMCs. The origin of the receptors is a woman younger than 30 in good health.

This chain uses TRBV7-2 with TRBJ2-5, with 14 bases lining up with TRBD2. Germline lookup yields CDR1 SGHTA and CDR2 FQGNSA. The trim removed 3 bases at V and 5 bases at J, leaving 8 bases unmatched. The CDR3 contains 17 residues. This CDR3 reads CASSLTSGGVWYETQYF. CDR3 bases: TGTGCCAGCAGCTTGACTAGCGGGGGGGTTTGGTATGAGACCCAGTACTTC.

This clonotype was seen a few times. This sequence joins TRBV27 and TRBJ2-7; D not resolved. Per the germline V gene, CDR1 is MNHEY and CDR2 is SMNVEV (reference sequence). This CDR3 is 9 amino acids long. V lost 10 bases and J lost 2, with 3 bases in between. CDR3 loop: CATTYEQYF. The CDR3 coding sequence is TGTGCCACCACCTACGAGCAGTACTTC.

This clonotype has ten or more counts. The chain links TRBV6-5 to TRBJ2-7; D call uncertain. This CDR3 region has 13 residues. Trimming removed 0 bases at V and 3 bases at J, with 6 bases between. In germline, CDR1 is MNHEY, CDR2 SVGAGI. DNA for the CDR3: TGTGCCAGCAGTTACTCGGACGGCTACGAGCAGTACTTC. Its translation is CASSYSDGYEQYF.

The genes are TRBV4-3 and TRBJ2-3; D call uncertain. Germline lookup yields CDR1 LGHNA and CDR2 YSLEER. The CDR3 runs 13 residues. V was pared by 0 bases and J by 5 bases, with 6 bases between. The CDR3 spells CASSQDIKDTQYF. The CDR3 bases are TGCGCCAGCAGCCAAGATATCAAAGATACGCAGTATTTT.

The gene calls are TRBV20-1 and TRBJ2-7; D remains unclear. V was cut by 6 bases and J by 4 bases, with 16 bases left in between. Germline CDR1 DFQATT, CDR2 SNEGSKA (reference sequence). The CDR3 has 13 residues. Here the CDR3 reads CSANTPAWYEQYF. The CDR3 bases are TGCAGTGCGAATACACCTGCGTGGTACGAGCAGTACTTC.

This clonotype was recorded a few times. The chain joins TRBV9 to TRBJ2-5; no reliable D call. With 4 bases removed from V and 4 bases from J, the gap between germline ends came to 11 bases. Germline-derived CDR1 and CDR2 are SGDLS and YYNGEE. The CDR3 totals 13 residues. The CDR3 DNA is TGTGCCAGCAGCCAACACCCATTAGAGACCCAGTACTTC. Amino acid sequence: CASSQHPLETQYF.

This clonotype was found a few times. The V gene is TRBV12-3 or TRBV12-4, the J gene TRBJ2-5, with 8 bases aligning to TRBD2. Losses at the gene ends were 3 bases for V and 8 bases for J; bases not matched to a gene: 11. The CDR3 totals 15 residues. CDR3 DNA: TGTGCCAGCAGTTTGGGGACTAGAGCCCCAGGAACCCAGTACTTC. It codes for CASSLGTRAPGTQYF.

This clonotype was observed a handful of times. This sequence joins TRBV4-3 and TRBJ2-7; tentatively, D is TRBD1 (6 bases). The CDR3 covers 16 residues. Germline CDR1 reads LGHNA; CDR2 reads YSLEER. V lost 0 bases, J lost 2 bases, and 14 bases lay in between. In DNA form, the CDR3 reads TGCGCCAGCAGCCAAGATATCAGGGGCTACACCTACGAGCAGTACTTC. Protein product: CASSQDIRGYTYEQYF.

This clonotype was recorded a few times. The chain is built from TRBV10-3 and TRBJ1-6; D uncertain. V lost 7 bases and J lost 4, with 11 bases in between. This CDR3 comprises 14 residues. CDR1 is ENHRY, CDR2 SYGVKD, per germline. CDR3 sequence: CAITKDQYNSPLHF. The CDR3 nucleotides read TGTGCCATCACAAAAGATCAGTATAATTCACCCCTCCACTTT.

This clonotype showed up many times. J is TRBJ2-7 and V is TRBV7-6, with 8 bases matching TRBD2. This CDR3 is built from 15 residues. Germline V lookup: CDR1 SGHVS, CDR2 FNYEAQ. The ends lost 5 bases at V and 4 bases at J; junction bases unmatched: 10. The CDR3 region is CASSPGGAVLYEQYF. CDR3 in DNA: TGTGCCAGCAGCCCGGGGGGGGCGGTATTATACGAGCAGTACTTC.

V is TRBV4-3 and J is TRBJ2-4; D is undetermined. Germline CDR1 LGHNA, CDR2 YSLEER. Trimming left V 4 bases short and J 5 bases short, with 15 bases between. The CDR3 has 15 residues. The CDR3 DNA follows: TGCGCCAGCAGCCCGGCGAGAGGATTAGAAAACATTCAGTACTTC. Translating gives CASSPARGLENIQYF.

This clonotype was seen a single time. The chain employs TRBV29-1 and TRBJ2-1; D unresolved. The germline V and J ends were trimmed by 7 bases and 7 bases, with 17 bases remaining between them. This CDR3 is 13 amino acids long. Per the germline V gene, CDR1 is SQVTM and CDR2 is ANQGSEA. The CDR3 DNA reads as TGCAGCGGCACTCCGTCTTTAACTAATGAGCAGTTCTTC. It encodes CSGTPSLTNEQFF.

This clonotype appeared once. The chain has TRBV6-2 or TRBV6-3 and TRBJ2-7; D is possibly TRBD2 (6 bases). Germline values: CDR1 MNHEY, CDR2 SVGEGT. The CDR3 is 14 amino acids. The germline V and J ends were trimmed by 0 bases and 4 bases, with 10 bases remaining between them. The CDR3 is CASSYSGGRYEQYF. DNA of the CDR3: TGTGCCAGCAGTTACTCTGGAGGGCGGTACGAGCAGTACTTC.

This clonotype was seen a few times. This sequence joins TRBV29-1 and TRBJ2-5; 9 bases are shared with TRBD1. The CDR3 totals 12 residues. Germline V gene sequence: CDR1 SQVTM, CDR2 ANQGSEA. J gave up 4 bases and V 6 bases, and 3 bases lay outside the gene matches. The CDR3 protein is CSVDRGRETQYF. The CDR3 region has the DNA TGCAGCGTCGACAGGGGGAGAGAGACCCAGTACTTC.

J is TRBJ1-4 and V is TRBV29-1; no reliable D call. V was cut by 4 bases and J by 9 bases, with 3 bases left in between. Germline V gives CDR1 SQVTM, CDR2 ANQGSEA. This CDR3 is 9 amino acids long. The chain's CDR3 is CSVAKKLFF. For the CDR3, the DNA is TGCAGCGTTGCGAAAAAACTGTTTTTT.

In this sample, this clonotype turned up many times. The chain uses TRBV20-1 and TRBJ1-1; D call uncertain. CDR1 is DFQATT and CDR2 is SNEGSKA in the germline V gene (reference sequence). Trimming stripped 2 bases from V and 6 bases from J, with 13 bases between. The CDR3 runs to 13 residues. The CDR3 spells CSARSYMGAEAFF. In DNA, the CDR3 is TGCAGTGCTAGATCATATATGGGCGCTGAAGCTTTCTTT.

This clonotype was counted between two and nine times. This rearrangement joins TRBV29-1 to TRBJ2-1, with 16 bases matching TRBD2. CDR3 length equals 16 residues. Trimming took 5 bases from V and 6 from J; bases not matched to a gene: 7. The V gene's germline CDR1 is SQVTM and CDR2 ANQGSEA. The CDR3 loop is CSVRGLAGGPGNEQFF. The CDR3 nucleotides read TGCAGCGTTCGGGGACTAGCGGGAGGGCCCGGCAATGAGCAGTTCTTC.